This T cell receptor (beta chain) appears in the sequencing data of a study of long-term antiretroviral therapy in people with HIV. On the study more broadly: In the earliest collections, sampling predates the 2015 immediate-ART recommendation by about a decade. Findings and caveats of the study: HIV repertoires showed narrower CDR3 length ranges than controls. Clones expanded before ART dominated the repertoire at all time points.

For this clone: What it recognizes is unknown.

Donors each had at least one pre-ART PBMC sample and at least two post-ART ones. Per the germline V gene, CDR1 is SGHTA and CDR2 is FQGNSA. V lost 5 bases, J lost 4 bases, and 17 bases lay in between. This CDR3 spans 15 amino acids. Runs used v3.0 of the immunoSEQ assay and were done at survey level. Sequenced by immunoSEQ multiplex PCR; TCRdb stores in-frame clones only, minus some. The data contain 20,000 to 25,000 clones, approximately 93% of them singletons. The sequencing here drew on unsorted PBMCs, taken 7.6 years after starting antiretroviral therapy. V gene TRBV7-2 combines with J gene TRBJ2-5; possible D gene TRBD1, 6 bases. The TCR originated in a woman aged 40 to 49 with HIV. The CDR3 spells CASSHRRDNGETQYF. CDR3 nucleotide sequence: TGTGCCAGCAGCCACCGAAGGGACAACGGAGAGACCCAGTACTTC.